The 22 T cell receptor beta chains in this list originate from one sample, sequenced in a study of T cells in Graves' hyperthyroidism and ophthalmopathy. Researchers amplified the TCR beta CDR3 regions from RNA transcripts. HTBI primers were employed in a first-round RT-PCR of the TCR CDR3. TCRdb independently ran MiXCR on the multiplex PCR reads; one entry per CDR3 protein. The repertoire holds some 560,000 distinct CDR3 sequences, with around 14% as singletons. Sequencing used blood. These receptors were obtained from a woman between 25 and 40 years old with Graves' hyperthyroidism.

This clonotype was counted at least ten times. This chain joins TRBV5-5 and TRBJ1-1; a possible D gene is TRBD1 (5 bases). V gave up 0 bases and J gave up 4 bases, with 10 bases separating them. Germline V lookup: CDR1 SGHKS, CDR2 YYEKEE (reference sequence). The CDR3 extends over 14 amino acids. DNA for the CDR3: TGTGCCAGCAGCTTGGTTCGGGGGGGCACTGAAGCTTTCTTT. It is translated as CASSLVRGGTEAFF.

This clonotype turned up a few times. One base away lies a much larger clone, so this may be a sequencing read error. This rearrangement joins TRBV5-1 to TRBJ2-1; D could derive from TRBD1 or TRBD2 (6 bases each). Germline CDR1 and CDR2: SGHRS and YFSETQ. V was clipped by 5 bases and J by 7 bases, with 13 bases between them. The CDR3 is 13 amino acids. The CDR3 reads CASRSRRGNEQFF. For the CDR3, the DNA is TGCGCCAGCAGGAGCAGGAGGGGGAATGAGCAGTTCTTC. Based on the CDR3 plus reference TRBV5-1 and TRBJ2-1, the full variable domain is KAGVTQTPRYLIKTRGQQVTLSCSPISGHRSVSWYQQTPGQGLQFLFEYFSETQRNKGNFPGRFSGRQFSNSRSEMNVSTLELGDSALYLCASRSRRGNEQFFGPGTRLTVL.

This clonotype was seen a few times. The CDR3 region is CASSSAPLGGYEQYF. The CDR3 coding sequence is TGCGCCAGCAGCTCCGCTCCGCTTGGTGGTTACGAGCAGTACTTC. The chain links TRBV5-1 to TRBJ2-7; D call uncertain. The CDR3 is made up of 15 amino acids. The germline V and J ends were trimmed by 3 bases and 4 bases, with 17 bases remaining between them. Germline values: CDR1 SGHRS, CDR2 YFSETQ.

About this clonotype itself: At one end, the junction sequence differs from germline, possibly due to a read error. The gene calls are TRBV6-1 and TRBJ1-6; D is unclear. The CDR3 totals 18 residues. The germline V gene has CDR1 MNHNS and CDR2 SASEGT. DNA for the CDR3: TGTGCCAGCAGGGACCTGACGGGAGCCAGCTCCTATAATTCACGCCTCCACTTT. The encoded protein is CASRDLTGASSYNSRLHF.

This clonotype was counted ten times or more. This CDR3 is CASSYSRGTDTEAFF. The CDR3 coding sequence is TGTGCCAGCAGTTACTCTCGGGGGACAGACACTGAAGCTTTCTTT. The chain is built from TRBV6-6 and TRBJ1-1; 7 bases match TRBD1. Germline V gives CDR1 MNHNY, CDR2 SVGAGI (reference sequence). V gave up 0 bases and J gave up 3 bases; unmatched junction bases: 4. This CDR3 is built from 15 residues.

Ten or more counts support this clonotype. The chain has TRBV29-1 and TRBJ1-1; no reliable D call. Germline CDR1 and CDR2: SQVTM and ANQGSEA. V shed 1 base and J shed 6 bases, with 15 bases lying between them. The CDR3 spans 14 residues. Here the CDR3 reads CSVEVREGPPEAFF. The CDR3 nucleotides are TGCAGCGTTGAAGTCAGAGAGGGCCCACCTGAAGCTTTCTTT. The full variable domain, rest sourced from reference TRBV29-1 and TRBJ1-1, is SAVISQKPSRDICQRGTSLTIQCQVDSQVTMMFWYRQQPGQSLTLIATANQGSEATYESGFVIDKFPISRPNLTFSTLTVSNMSPEDSSIYLCSVEVREGPPEAFFGQGTRLTVV.

A few counts support this clonotype. V is TRBV10-3 and J is TRBJ2-3; D ambiguous. Germline lookup yields CDR1 ENHRY and CDR2 SYGVKD. Trimming cost V 8 bases and J 0 bases, with 15 bases left between them. CDR3 size: 15 residues. The CDR3 loop reads CAIDQPQPSTDTQYF. The CDR3 region has the DNA TGTGCCATCGATCAGCCTCAACCTAGCACAGATACGCAGTATTTT.

This clonotype has a count of ten or more. This rearrangement joins TRBV28 to TRBJ2-6, with D unresolved. CDR1 is MDHEN and CDR2 is SYDVKM in the germline V gene. The CDR3 has 14 amino acids. Trimming stripped 4 bases from V and 2 bases from J, with 6 bases between. The CDR3 DNA sequence: TGTGCCAGCAGTTCTCTAGCTGGGGCCAACGTCCTGACTTTC. Its protein product is CASSSLAGANVLTF. The full variable domain, with the rest looked up from reference TRBV28 and TRBJ2-6, is DVKVTQSSRYLVKRTGEKVFLECVQDMDHENMFWYRQDPGLGLRLIYFSYDVKMKEKGDIPEGYSVSREKKERFSLILESASTNQTSMYLCASSSLAGANVLTFGAGSRLTVL.

The sample holds many counts of this clonotype. The V call is TRBV30, the J call TRBJ2-3; no clear D gene. The germline CDR1 and CDR2 sequences are GTSNPN and SVGIG (reference sequence). Trimming pared 2 bases from V and 1 base from J, leaving 4 bases between. The CDR3 contains 12 residues. The CDR3 coding sequence is TGTGCCTGGAGTATGGGCACAGATACGCAGTATTTT. Translating it yields CAWSMGTDTQYF.

There are many counts of this clonotype. This chain joins TRBV7-9 and TRBJ2-5, with D unresolved. The germline V gene encodes CDR1 SEHNR and CDR2 FQNEAQ (reference sequence). The CDR3 length is 15 residues. Trimming cost V 5 bases and J 2 bases, with 15 bases left between them. The CDR3 region is CASSPRTWVQETQYF. CDR3 bases: TGTGCCAGCAGCCCCCGGACCTGGGTTCAAGAGACCCAGTACTTC.

In its sample, this clonotype was seen many times. This rearrangement joins TRBV7-3 to TRBJ2-3; 10 positions agree with TRBD2. Germline lookup yields CDR1 SGHTA and CDR2 FQGTGA. With 2 bases clipped from V and 3 bases from J, the junction kept 14 bases outside the gene matches. This CDR3 spans 19 amino acids. The CDR3 sequence is CASSLQSRLAGERTDTQYF. The DNA for the CDR3 is TGTGCCAGCAGCTTACAATCCAGGCTAGCGGGAGAAAGGACAGATACGCAGTATTTT.

This clonotype was detected only a few times. CDR3 protein: CASSLDPRGGLDKNIQYF. The CDR3 DNA reads TGTGCCAGCAGTTTAGACCCCAGGGGAGGGCTCGACAAAAACATTCAGTACTTC. The chain links TRBV28 to TRBJ2-4; D might be TRBD2 (7 bases). V was shortened by 2 bases and J by 3 bases, with 20 bases between the two germline ends. CDR3 size: 18 residues. From germline, CDR1 is MDHEN and CDR2 SYDVKM.

Note on this clonotype: Just one base apart from a much larger clone, this may be a read error. CDR3 protein: CATSRDGAGGAYNEQYF. CDR3 DNA sequence: TGTGCCACCAGCAGAGACGGGGCGGGAGGGGCTTACAATGAGCAGTACTTC. The chain has TRBV15 and TRBJ2-1; 9 bases line up with TRBD2. TRBJ2-7 matches the DNA end more closely, so the J call is doubtful. The CDR3 runs 17 residues. From germline, CDR1 is LNHNV and CDR2 YYDKDF (reference sequence).

This clonotype was seen only a few times. The chain is built from TRBV5-1 and TRBJ2-3, with 8 bases lining up with TRBD2. The CDR3 contains 17 residues. Looked up from germline, CDR1 is SGHRS and CDR2 is YFSETQ. The V and J ends lost 0 bases and 11 bases, in that order; junction bases with no gene match: 17. Written as DNA, the CDR3 is TGCGCCAGCAGCTTGGGTAGTAGCGGGGAAGATCTTATCAAGCAGTATTTT. Translating it yields CASSLGSSGEDLIKQYF.

This clonotype came up once. The rearrangement uses TRBV7-9 and TRBJ1-6; D unresolved. The germline V gene encodes CDR1 SEHNR and CDR2 FQNEAQ (reference sequence). The V gene lost 5 bases and the J gene lost 7 bases, with 12 bases spanning the gap. CDR3 size: 14 residues. CDR3 coding DNA: TGTGCCAGCAGCAAACACGGACCAAATTCACCCCTCCACTTT. Translating it yields CASSKHGPNSPLHF.

This clonotype was seen at least ten times. CDR3 in amino acids: CASSSRTGGVSDTQYF. CDR3 DNA sequence: TGTGCCAGCAGCTCACGGACAGGGGGCGTTTCCGATACGCAGTATTTT. The chain is built from TRBV11-2 and TRBJ2-3, with 11 bases identical to TRBD1. Germline CDR1 reads SGHAT; CDR2 reads FQNNGV. Trimming took 4 bases from V and 6 from J; bases not matched to a gene: 9. The CDR3 spans 16 residues. The full variable domain, rest sourced from reference TRBV11-2 and TRBJ2-3, is EAGVAQSPRYKIIEKRQSVAFWCNPISGHATLYWYQQILGQGPKLLIQFQNNGVVDDSQLPKDRFSAERLKGVDSTLKIQPAKLEDSAVYLCASSSRTGGVSDTQYFGPGTRLTVL.

This clonotype is medium-sized in the sample. V gene TRBV28 combines with J gene TRBJ2-7, with D uncertain. This CDR3 has 15 amino acids. Germline V gene sequence: CDR1 MDHEN, CDR2 SYDVKM. V lost 5 bases, J lost 3 bases, and 17 bases lay in between. CDR3 region: CASSPTLRSNYEQYF. CDR3 nucleotides: TGTGCCAGCAGTCCTACCCTGCGTTCTAACTACGAGCAGTACTTC. Combining the CDR3 with reference TRBV28 and TRBJ2-7 gives the whole variable domain DVKVTQSSRYLVKRTGEKVFLECVQDMDHENMFWYRQDPGLGLRLIYFSYDVKMKEKGDIPEGYSVSREKKERFSLILESASTNQTSMYLCASSPTLRSNYEQYFGPGTRLTVT.

This clonotype was counted a few times. The chain links TRBV30 to TRBJ2-3, with D perhaps matching TRBD2 (7 bases). CDR3 length: 14 amino acids. Germline V gene data show CDR1 as GTSNPN and CDR2 as SVGIG (reference sequence). V lost 2 bases and J lost 5, with 14 bases in between. As DNA, the CDR3 is TGTGCCTGGAGTCTGGGGGGGCTCGAAGATACGCAGTATTTT. Amino acids: CAWSLGGLEDTQYF.

There are many counts of this clonotype. The V and J genes are TRBV6-5 and TRBJ2-7; 11 bases are a match to TRBD2. Germline values: CDR1 MNHEY, CDR2 SVGAGI. This CDR3 is 14 amino acids long. Trimming took 2 bases from V and 5 from J; bases not matched to a gene: 2. The DNA of the CDR3 is TGTGCCAGCAGTTACGAGGGACTAGCGGACGAGCAGTACTTC. As protein: CASSYEGLADEQYF.

Note on this clonotype: With a much larger clone just one base away, this may be a read error. V usage is TRBV25-1 and J usage is TRBJ2-3; D uncertain. Germline loops: CDR1 MGHDK, CDR2 SYGVNS. The CDR3 contains 14 residues. CDR3 bases: TGTGCCAGCAGTGAATACTACCTCACAGATACGCGGTATTTT. Protein: CASSEYYLTDTRYF.

As to this clonotype: A much bigger clone sits one base away, suggesting this may be a read error. The rearrangement links TRBV10-3 to TRBJ2-5; 7 bases match TRBD1. Germline V gene sequence: CDR1 ENHRY, CDR2 SYGVKD. The CDR3 has 13 residues. CDR3 in DNA: TGTGCCATCAGTGGGACAGGCCAAGAGACCCAGTGCTTC. Amino acids: CAISGTGQETQCF.

This clonotype came up many times. This chain connects TRBV7-9 to TRBJ2-5, with TRBD1 matching over 10 bases. J gave up 2 bases and V 0 bases, and 3 bases lay outside the gene matches. The CDR3 consists of 16 residues. The germline V gene has CDR1 SEHNR and CDR2 FQNEAQ (reference sequence). CDR3 bases: TGTGCCAGCAGCTTAGCGATGGACAGGGGGCAAGAGACCCAGTACTTC. It translates to CASSLAMDRGQETQYF.